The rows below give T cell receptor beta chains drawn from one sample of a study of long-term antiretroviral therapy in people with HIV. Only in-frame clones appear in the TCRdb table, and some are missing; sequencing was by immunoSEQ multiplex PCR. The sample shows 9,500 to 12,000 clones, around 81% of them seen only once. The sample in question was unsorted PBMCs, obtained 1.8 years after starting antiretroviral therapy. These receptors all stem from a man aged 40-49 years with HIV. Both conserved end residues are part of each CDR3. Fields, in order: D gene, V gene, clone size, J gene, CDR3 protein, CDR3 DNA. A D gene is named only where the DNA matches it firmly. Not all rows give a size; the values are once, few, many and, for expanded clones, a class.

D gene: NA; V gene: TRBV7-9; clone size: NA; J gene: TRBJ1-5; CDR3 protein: CASSLGSGTSSNQPQHF; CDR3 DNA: TGTGCCAGCAGCCTAGGCTCTGGGACATCAAGCAATCAGCCCCAGCATTTT
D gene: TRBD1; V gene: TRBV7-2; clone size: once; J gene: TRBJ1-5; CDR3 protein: CASSQRGAGGLVQPQHF; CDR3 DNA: TGTGCCAGCAGCCAAAGGGGGGCAGGGGGCTTAGTTCAGCCCCAGCATTTT
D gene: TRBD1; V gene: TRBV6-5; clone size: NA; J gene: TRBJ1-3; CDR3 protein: CASGRPGGSGNTIYF; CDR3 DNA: TGTGCCAGCGGACGGCCAGGGGGCTCTGGAAACACCATATATTTT
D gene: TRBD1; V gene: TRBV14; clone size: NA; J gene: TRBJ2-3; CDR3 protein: CASSQDQVAVQGNTQYF; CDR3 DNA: TGTGCCAGCAGCCAAGATCAGGTGGCGGTACAGGGGAATACGCAGTATTTT
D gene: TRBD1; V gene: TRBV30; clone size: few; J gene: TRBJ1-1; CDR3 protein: CAWRTGAAVWNTEAFF; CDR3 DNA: TGTGCCTGGAGGACAGGGGCCGCTGTTTGGAACACTGAAGCTTTCTTT
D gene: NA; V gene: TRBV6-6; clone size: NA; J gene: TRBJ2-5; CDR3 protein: CASSLWRNAGETQYF; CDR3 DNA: TGTGCCAGCAGCCTGTGGAGAAACGCGGGGGAGACCCAGTACTTC
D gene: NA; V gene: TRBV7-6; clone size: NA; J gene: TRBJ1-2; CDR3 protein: CASSSRGAYTF; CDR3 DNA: TGTGCCAGCAGTAGCAGGGGAGCCTACACCTTC
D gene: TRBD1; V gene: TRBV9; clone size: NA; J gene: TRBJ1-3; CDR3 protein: CASSTRQGETGNTIYF; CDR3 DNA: TGTGCCAGCAGCACTCGACAGGGAGAGACTGGAAACACCATATATTTT
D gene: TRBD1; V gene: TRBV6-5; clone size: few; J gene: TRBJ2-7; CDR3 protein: CASSNRQGATDEQYF; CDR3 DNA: TGTGCCAGCAGTAACAGACAGGGGGCTACGGACGAGCAGTACTTC
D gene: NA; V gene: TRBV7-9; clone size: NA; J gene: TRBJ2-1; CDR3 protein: CASSLDGQYNEQFF; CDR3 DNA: TGTGCCAGCAGCTTAGATGGCCAGTACAATGAGCAGTTCTTC
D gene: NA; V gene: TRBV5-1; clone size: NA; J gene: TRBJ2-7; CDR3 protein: CASSRREGNEQYF; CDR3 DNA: TGCGCCAGCAGTAGGAGAGAAGGTAACGAGCAGTACTTC
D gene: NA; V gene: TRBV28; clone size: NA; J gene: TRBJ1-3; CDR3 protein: CASSLSLGVGYTIYF; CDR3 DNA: TGTGCCAGCAGTTTATCACTGGGGGTCGGCTACACCATATATTTT
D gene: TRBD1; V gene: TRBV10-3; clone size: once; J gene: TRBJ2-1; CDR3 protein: CAIRTGENYNEQFF; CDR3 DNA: TGTGCCATCAGGACAGGGGAAAACTACAATGAGCAGTTCTTC
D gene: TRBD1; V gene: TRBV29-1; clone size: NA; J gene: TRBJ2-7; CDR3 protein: CSVARGQDEQYF; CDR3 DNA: TGCAGCGTTGCCAGGGGGCAAGACGAGCAGTACTTC
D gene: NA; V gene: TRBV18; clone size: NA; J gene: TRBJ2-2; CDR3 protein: CASSPEVVEGELFF; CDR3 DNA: TGTGCCAGCTCACCAGAAGTCGTGGAGGGGGAGCTGTTTTTT
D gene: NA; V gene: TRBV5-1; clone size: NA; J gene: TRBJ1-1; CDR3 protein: CASSLQGWTEAFF; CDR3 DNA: TGCGCCAGCAGCCTCCAGGGGTGGACTGAAGCTTTCTTT
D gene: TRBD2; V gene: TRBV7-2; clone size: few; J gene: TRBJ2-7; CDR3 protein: CASSLVGLAGAISAYEQYF; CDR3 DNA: TGTGCCAGCAGCTTAGTAGGACTAGCGGGAGCAATCTCAGCCTACGAGCAGTACTTC
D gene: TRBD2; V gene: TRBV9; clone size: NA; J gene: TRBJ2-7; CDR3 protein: CASSSFRPELAGHPYEQYF; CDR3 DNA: TGTGCCAGCAGCTCATTTCGACCAGAACTAGCGGGACACCCCTACGAGCAGTACTTC
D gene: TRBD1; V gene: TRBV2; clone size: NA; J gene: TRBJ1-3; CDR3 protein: CASRLDRDSGNTIYF; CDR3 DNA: TGTGCCAGCAGGCTTGACAGGGACTCTGGAAACACCATATATTTT
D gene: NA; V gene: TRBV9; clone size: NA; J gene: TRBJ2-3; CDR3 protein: CASSVVGWGSTDTQYF; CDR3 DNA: TGTGCCAGCAGCGTAGTAGGGTGGGGAAGCACAGATACGCAGTATTTT
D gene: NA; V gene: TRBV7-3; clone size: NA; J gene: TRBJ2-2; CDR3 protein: CASSLDRGGRYTGELFF; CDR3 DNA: TGTGCCAGCAGCTTAGATCGGGGAGGCCGTTATACCGGGGAGCTGTTTTTT
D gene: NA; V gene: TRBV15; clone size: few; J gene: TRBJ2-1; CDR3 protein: CATSPSLTSYNEQFF; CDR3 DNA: TGTGCCACCAGCCCTTCCCTCACTTCCTACAATGAGCAGTTCTTC
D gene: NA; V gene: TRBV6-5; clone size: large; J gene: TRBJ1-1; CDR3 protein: CASSYVRGAAFF; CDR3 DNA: TGTGCCAGCAGTTACGTCCGGGGGGCAGCTTTCTTT
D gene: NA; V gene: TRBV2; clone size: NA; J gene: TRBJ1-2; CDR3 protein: CASSEGGTALYGYTF; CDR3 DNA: TGTGCCAGCAGTGAGGGAGGAACAGCTCTCTATGGCTACACCTTC
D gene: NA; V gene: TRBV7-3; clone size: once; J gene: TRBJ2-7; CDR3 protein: CASSLTGAADYEQYF; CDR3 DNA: TGTGCCAGCAGCTTAACGGGGGCGGCGGATTACGAGCAGTACTTC
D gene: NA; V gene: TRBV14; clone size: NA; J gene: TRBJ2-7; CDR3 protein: CASSQEMSYEQYF; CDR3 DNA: TGTGCCAGCAGCCAAGAGATGTCCTACGAGCAGTACTTC
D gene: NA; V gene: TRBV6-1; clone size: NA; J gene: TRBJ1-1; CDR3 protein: CASSEQGGTEAFF; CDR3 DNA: TGTGCCAGCAGTGAGCAGGGCGGCACTGAAGCTTTCTTT
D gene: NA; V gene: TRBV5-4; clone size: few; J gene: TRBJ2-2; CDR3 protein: CASSRRSGSNTGELFF; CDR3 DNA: TGTGCCAGCAGCCGGAGGTCAGGATCGAACACCGGGGAGCTGTTTTTT
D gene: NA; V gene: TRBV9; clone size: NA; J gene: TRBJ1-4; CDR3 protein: CASSGQGRTNEKLFF; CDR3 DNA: TGTGCCAGCAGCGGGCAGGGGAGGACTAATGAAAAACTGTTTTTT
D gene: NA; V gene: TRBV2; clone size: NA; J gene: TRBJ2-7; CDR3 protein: CASSEAPSFYEQYF; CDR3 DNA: TGTGCCAGCAGTGAAGCCCCTAGCTTTTACGAGCAGTACTTC
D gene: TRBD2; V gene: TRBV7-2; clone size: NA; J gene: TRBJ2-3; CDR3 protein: CASSLTWLAGTSDTQYF; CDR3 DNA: TGTGCCAGCAGCTTAACATGGCTAGCGGGAACAAGTGATACGCAGTATTTT
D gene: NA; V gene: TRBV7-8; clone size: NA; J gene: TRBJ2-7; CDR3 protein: CASSPARGGGNYEQYF; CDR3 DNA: TGTGCCAGCAGCCCCGCCCGTGGAGGGGGCAACTACGAGCAGTACTTC
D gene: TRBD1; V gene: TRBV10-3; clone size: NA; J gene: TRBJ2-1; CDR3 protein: CALSRQGDYNEQFF; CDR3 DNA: TGTGCCCTCTCTCGACAGGGTGATTACAATGAGCAGTTCTTC
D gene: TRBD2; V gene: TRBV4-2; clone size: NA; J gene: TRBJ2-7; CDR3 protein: CASSPSQRDWQYF; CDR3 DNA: TGTGCCAGCAGCCCCAGCCAGCGGGATTGGCAGTACTTC
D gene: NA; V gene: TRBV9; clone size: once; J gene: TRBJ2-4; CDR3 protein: CASSVETSRTDIQYF; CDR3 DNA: TGTGCCAGCAGCGTAGAGACTAGCAGGACAGACATTCAGTACTTC
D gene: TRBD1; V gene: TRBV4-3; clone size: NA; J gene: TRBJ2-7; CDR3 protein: CASSQGPGQGAEQYF; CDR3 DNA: TGCGCCAGCAGCCAAGGCCCCGGACAGGGGGCCGAGCAGTACTTC
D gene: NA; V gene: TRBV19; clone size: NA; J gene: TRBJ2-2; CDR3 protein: CASSIRDPTVGELFF; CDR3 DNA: TGTGCCAGTAGTATCAGGGACCCTACGGTCGGGGAGCTGTTTTTT
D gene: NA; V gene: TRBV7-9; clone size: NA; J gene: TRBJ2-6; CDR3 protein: CASSPLRTGTGSGANVLTF; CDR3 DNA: TGTGCCAGCAGTCCACTCCGGACTGGAACCGGCTCTGGGGCCAACGTCCTGACTTTC
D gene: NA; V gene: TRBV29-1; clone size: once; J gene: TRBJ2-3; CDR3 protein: CSVGGGTDTQYF; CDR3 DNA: TGCAGCGTTGGGGGGGGCACAGATACGCAGTATTTT
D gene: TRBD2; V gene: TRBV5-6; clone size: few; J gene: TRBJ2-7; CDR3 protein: CASSFLAGVSEQYF; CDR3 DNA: TGTGCCAGCAGCTTCTTGGCGGGAGTTTCCGAGCAGTACTTC
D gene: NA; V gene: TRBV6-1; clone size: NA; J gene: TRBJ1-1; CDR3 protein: CASSDRETEGGTEAFF; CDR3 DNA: TGTGCCAGCAGTGATAGGGAGACTGAAGGGGGCACTGAAGCTTTCTTT
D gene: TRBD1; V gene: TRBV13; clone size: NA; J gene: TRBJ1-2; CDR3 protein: CASSPETGIYGYTF; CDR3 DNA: TGTGCCAGCAGCCCGGAGACAGGGATCTATGGCTACACCTTC
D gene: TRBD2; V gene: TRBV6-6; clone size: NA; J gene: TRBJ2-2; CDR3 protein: CASNVAGSAGELFF; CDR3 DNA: TGTGCCAGCAATGTAGCGGGATCGGCCGGGGAGCTGTTTTTT
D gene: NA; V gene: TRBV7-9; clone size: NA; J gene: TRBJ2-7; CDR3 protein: CASSRELSYEQYF; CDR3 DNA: TGTGCCAGCAGCCGGGAGTTGAGCTACGAGCAGTACTTC
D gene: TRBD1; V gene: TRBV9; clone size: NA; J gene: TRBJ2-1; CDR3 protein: CASSVVIGDRERFF; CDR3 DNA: TGTGCCAGCAGCGTAGTTATCGGGGACAGGGAACGGTTCTTC
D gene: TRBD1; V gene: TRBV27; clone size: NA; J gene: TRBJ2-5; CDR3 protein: CASSPLFDRGQETQYF; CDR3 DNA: TGTGCCAGCAGTCCCCTCTTTGACAGGGGGCAAGAGACCCAGTACTTC